These 12 T cell receptor beta chains originate from one sample sequenced in a study of identical twins. TCRdb reprocessed the 5' RACE reads via MiXCR and lists one record per CDR3 protein. The sample comprises 420,000 or so distinct CDR3 sequences, roughly 18% of which are singletons, and roughly an eighth rests with the top ten. Sequencing used naive T cells sorted from blood. These receptors were obtained from a man in his forties or fifties in good health.

This clonotype was seen more than once but under ten times. The gene calls are TRBV7-9 and TRBJ2-7; D tentatively fits TRBD1 or TRBD2 (5 bases each). V lost 1 base and J lost 3, with 13 bases in between. Germline values: CDR1 SEHNR, CDR2 FQNEAQ (reference sequence). The CDR3 length is 15 residues. CDR3 in DNA: TGTGCCAGCAGCTTAGGAGGGGCTCGACTCTACGAGCAGTACTTC. The encoded protein is CASSLGGARLYEQYF.

The CDR3, as DNA: TGCGCCAGCAGCGCGGCGTCAAATGAGCAGTTCTTC. Protein sequence: CASSAASNEQFF. The V gene is TRBV4-3, the J gene TRBJ2-1; D not resolved. Trimming took 5 bases from V and 7 from J, leaving 9 bases between them. CDR1 and CDR2 from the germline V gene are LGHNA and YSLEER. This CDR3 has 12 amino acids.

The CDR3 region has the DNA TGTGCCAGCAGCGACACCGAAGGTCTTTCACCCCTCCACTTT. Amino acid sequence: CASSDTEGLSPLHF. The V call is TRBV9, the J call TRBJ1-6, with unresolved D. The germline V gene has CDR1 SGDLS and CDR2 YYNGEE. Trimming shortened V by 3 bases and J by 9 bases, and 13 bases separated the two germline ends. The CDR3 is made up of 14 amino acids.

This rearrangement joins TRBV10-2 to TRBJ1-1; 8 bases map to TRBD1. The V gene end was trimmed by 6 bases and the J gene end by 1 base; junction bases not matched to a gene: 4. From germline, CDR1 is WSHSY and CDR2 SAAADI. The CDR3 spans 14 residues. The CDR3 sequence: CASRKDRGNTEAFF. DNA for the CDR3: TGCGCCAGCAGGAAAGACAGGGGGAACACTGAAGCTTTCTTT.

This clonotype was seen a single time. The chain carries TRBV20-1 and TRBJ2-5; 10 positions agree with TRBD1. Germline CDR1 is DFQATT and CDR2 is SNEGSKA (reference sequence). V was pared by 7 bases and J by 4 bases, with 9 bases of the junction left unmatched. The CDR3 is made up of 14 amino acids. The CDR3 DNA sequence: TGCAGTGGGACGGGACAGGGGTTGGGAGAGACCCAGTACTTC. Protein product: CSGTGQGLGETQYF.

This clonotype has just a few counts. The chain employs TRBV4-3 and TRBJ2-3; TRBD2 might be the D (6 bases). The CDR3 is made up of 18 amino acids. The V gene's germline CDR1 is LGHNA and CDR2 YSLEER. Trimming took off 0 bases at V and 8 bases at J, with 24 bases between the two ends. The CDR3, as DNA: TGCGCCAGCAGCCAAGATAGAGAGGGGCCTATACTAGCATCTACGCAGTATTTT. It encodes CASSQDREGPILASTQYF.

The table lists this clonotype with many counts. The V call is TRBV3-1, the J call TRBJ2-5, with TRBD2 matching over 7 bases. The length of the CDR3 is 17 residues. After removal of 0 bases from V and 5 bases from J, the junction contained 12 bases not matched to a gene. Germline CDR1 reads LGHDT; CDR2 reads YNNKEL (reference sequence). The CDR3 reads CASSQDLWEGSAETQYF. The CDR3 region has the DNA TGTGCCAGCAGCCAAGATCTGTGGGAGGGGAGTGCGGAGACCCAGTACTTC.

This clonotype was seen at least ten times. This chain links TRBV20-1 with TRBJ2-3, with 10 positions matching TRBD2. The CDR3 consists of 14 residues. V trimming: 5 bases; J trimming: 0 bases; junction bases outside the gene matches: 2. CDR1 is DFQATT and CDR2 is SNEGSKA in the germline V gene (reference sequence). The CDR3 DNA follows: TGCAGTGCTCTAGCGGGGGCTAGCACAGATACGCAGTATTTT. This sequence encodes CSALAGASTDTQYF.

This clonotype turned up a few times. The CDR3 protein is CASRGIQGYNQPQHF. The CDR3 nucleotides are TGTGCCAGCAGGGGGATACAGGGGTATAATCAGCCCCAGCATTTT. The chain joins TRBV27 to TRBJ1-5, with 7 bases matching TRBD1. V was pared by 6 bases and J by 4 bases, with 9 bases of the junction left unmatched. Germline lookup yields CDR1 MNHEY and CDR2 SMNVEV (reference sequence). The CDR3 loop spans 15 amino acids.

Comments on this clonotype: The junction departs from the called germline gene at one end, perhaps through a read error. V and J are TRBV7-2 and TRBJ2-5, with 8 bases that match TRBD2. Germline V lookup: CDR1 SGHTA, CDR2 FQGNSA. The CDR3 is 14 amino acids. CDR3 sequence (DNA): TGTGCCAGCCGCTTACTAGCGGTCCAAGAGACCCAGTACTTC. This gives the protein CASRLLAVQETQYF.

This clonotype was seen ten or more times. The chain couples TRBV7-9 to TRBJ2-7; 9 bases line up with TRBD1. Per the germline V gene, CDR1 is SEHNR and CDR2 is FQNEAQ (reference sequence). This CDR3 comprises 14 residues. V gave up 5 bases and J gave up 2 bases; unmatched junction bases: 4. In DNA, the CDR3 is TGTGCCAGCAGCGCGGGACAGGGAACCTACGAGCAGTACTTC. Translation gives CASSAGQGTYEQYF.

In its sample, this clonotype was seen a few times. The chain joins TRBV12-3 or TRBV12-4 to TRBJ2-7; no firm D call. The CDR3 extends over 12 amino acids. The ends were cut back, 3 bases at V and 3 bases at J, with 6 bases in the middle. The CDR3 region has the DNA TGTGCCAGCAGTTTTCAGGTCTACGAGCAGTACTTC. Its protein product is CASSFQVYEQYF.